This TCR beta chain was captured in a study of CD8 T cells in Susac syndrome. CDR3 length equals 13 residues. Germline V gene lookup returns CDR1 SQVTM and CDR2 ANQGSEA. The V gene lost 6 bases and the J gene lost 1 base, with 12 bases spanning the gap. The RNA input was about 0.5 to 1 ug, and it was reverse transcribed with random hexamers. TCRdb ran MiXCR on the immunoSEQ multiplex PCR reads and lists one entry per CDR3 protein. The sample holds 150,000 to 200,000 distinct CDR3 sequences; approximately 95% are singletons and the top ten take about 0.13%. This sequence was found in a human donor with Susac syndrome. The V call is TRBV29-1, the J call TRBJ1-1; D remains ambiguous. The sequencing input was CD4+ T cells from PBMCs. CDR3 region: CSVSTPGNTEAFF. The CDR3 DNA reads TGCAGCGTCTCGACCCCAGGGAACACTGAAGCTTTCTTT.